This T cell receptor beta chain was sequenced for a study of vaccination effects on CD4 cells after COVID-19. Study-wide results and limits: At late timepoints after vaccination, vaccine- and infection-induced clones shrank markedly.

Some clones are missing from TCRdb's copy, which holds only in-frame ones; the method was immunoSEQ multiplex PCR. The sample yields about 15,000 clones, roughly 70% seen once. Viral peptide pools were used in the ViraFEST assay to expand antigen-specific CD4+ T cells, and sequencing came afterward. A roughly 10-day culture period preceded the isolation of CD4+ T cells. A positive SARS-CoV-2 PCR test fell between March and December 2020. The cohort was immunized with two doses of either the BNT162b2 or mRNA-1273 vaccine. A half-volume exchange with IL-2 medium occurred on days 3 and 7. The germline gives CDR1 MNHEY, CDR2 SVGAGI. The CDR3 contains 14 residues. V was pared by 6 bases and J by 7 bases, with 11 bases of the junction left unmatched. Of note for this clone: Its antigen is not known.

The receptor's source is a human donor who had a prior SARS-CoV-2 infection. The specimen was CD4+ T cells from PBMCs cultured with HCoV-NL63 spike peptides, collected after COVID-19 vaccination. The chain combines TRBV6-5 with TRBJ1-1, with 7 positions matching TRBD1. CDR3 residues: CASRVLGQAVEAFF. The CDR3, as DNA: TGTGCCAGCAGAGTACTTGGACAGGCAGTTGAAGCTTTCTTT.